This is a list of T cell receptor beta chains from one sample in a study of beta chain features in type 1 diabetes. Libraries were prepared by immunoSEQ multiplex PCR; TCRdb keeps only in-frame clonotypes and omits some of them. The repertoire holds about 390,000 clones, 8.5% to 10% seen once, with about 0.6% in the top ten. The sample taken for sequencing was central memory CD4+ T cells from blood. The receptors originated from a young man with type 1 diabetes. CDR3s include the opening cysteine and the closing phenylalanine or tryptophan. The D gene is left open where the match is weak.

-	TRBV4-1	CASSQTRAPVTQYF
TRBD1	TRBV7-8	CASSYGQGGGETQYF
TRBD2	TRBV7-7	CAGREGNAGELFF
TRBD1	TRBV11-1	CASSALTGNYGYTF
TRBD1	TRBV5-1	CASSPGTGPTNTGELFF
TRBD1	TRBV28	CASSTLRTGGKSNQPQHF
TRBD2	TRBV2	CASSRTSGSYEQYF
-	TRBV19	CASSIRGGGGANVLTF
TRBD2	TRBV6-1	CASRFSGSTYNEQFF
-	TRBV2	CASSYGETQYF
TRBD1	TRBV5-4	CASSFKGAEKLFF
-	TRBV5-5	CASSAGRNSGTDTQYF
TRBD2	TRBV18	CASSPQGLGGEQYF
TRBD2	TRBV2	CASSDQGLAGGLGDF
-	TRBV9	CASSPDRTEKTQYF